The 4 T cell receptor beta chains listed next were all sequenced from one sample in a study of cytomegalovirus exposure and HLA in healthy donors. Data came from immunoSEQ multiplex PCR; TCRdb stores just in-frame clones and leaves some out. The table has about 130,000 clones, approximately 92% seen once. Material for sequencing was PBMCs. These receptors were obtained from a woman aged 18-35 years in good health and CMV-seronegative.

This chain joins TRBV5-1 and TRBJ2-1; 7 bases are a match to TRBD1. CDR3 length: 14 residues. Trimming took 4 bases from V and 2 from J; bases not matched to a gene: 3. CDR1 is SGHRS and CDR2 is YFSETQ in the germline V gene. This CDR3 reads CASSMGQTYNEQFF. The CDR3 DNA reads TGCGCCAGCAGCATGGGACAGACCTACAATGAGCAGTTCTTC.

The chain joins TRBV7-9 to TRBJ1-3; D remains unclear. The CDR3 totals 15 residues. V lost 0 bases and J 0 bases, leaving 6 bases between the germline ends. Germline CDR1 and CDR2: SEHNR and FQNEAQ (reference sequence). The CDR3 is CASSLAASSGNTIYF. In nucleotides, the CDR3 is TGTGCCAGCAGCTTAGCGGCAAGCTCTGGAAACACCATATATTTT. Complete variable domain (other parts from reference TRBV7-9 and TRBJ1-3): DTGVSQNPRHKITKRGQNVTFRCDPISEHNRLYWYRQTLGQGPEFLTYFQNEAQLEKSRLLSDRFSAERPKGSFSTLEIQRTEQGDSAMYLCASSLAASSGNTIYFGEGSWLTVV.

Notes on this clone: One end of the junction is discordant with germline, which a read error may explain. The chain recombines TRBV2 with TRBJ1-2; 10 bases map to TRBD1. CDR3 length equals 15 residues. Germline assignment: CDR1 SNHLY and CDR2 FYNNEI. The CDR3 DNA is TGTGCCAGCAGCGAAGACAGGGGGCCGATATATCGCTACACCTTC. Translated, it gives CASSEDRGPIYRYTF.

The CDR3 reads CASSLFTGGSYEQYF. For the CDR3, the DNA is TGTGCCAGCAGTTTATTCACGGGGGGCTCCTACGAGCAGTACTTC. The genes are TRBV27 and TRBJ2-7; 7 nucleotides line up with TRBD2. The CDR3 covers 15 residues. V shed 1 base and J 0 bases; nucleotides not matched to a gene: 3. CDR1 MNHEY and CDR2 SMNVEV come from the germline V gene (reference sequence).